The 6 T cell receptor beta chains presented below share a single source sample, sequenced in a study of CD8 T cells in Susac syndrome. Random hexamers were used to reverse transcribe 0.5 to 1 ug of RNA. TCRdb reanalysed the immunoSEQ multiplex PCR reads using MiXCR and keeps one entry per CDR3 protein. The data contain 150,000 to 200,000 distinct CDR3 sequences, 90% to 95% of them singletons. The sequenced material came from CD4+ T cells from PBMCs. Receptors originate from a human donor with Susac syndrome.

This chain connects TRBV5-1 to TRBJ2-7, with a tentative D call TRBD2 (5 bases). V dropped 3 bases and J dropped 3 bases, with 25 bases sitting between them. The CDR3 consists of 18 residues. Germline V lookup: CDR1 SGHRS, CDR2 YFSETQ. The CDR3 DNA follows: TGCGCCAGCAGCTCCCGAAAAACGAACGGACTCTGGGTCTACGAGCAGTACTTC. This encodes CASSSRKTNGLWVYEQYF.

This chain links TRBV29-1 with TRBJ2-5; 15 bases are a match to TRBD2. Germline CDR1 SQVTM, CDR2 ANQGSEA. The CDR3 has 14 amino acids. After removal of 7 bases from V and 4 bases from J, the junction contained 4 bases not matched to a gene. The CDR3 protein is CSDRTSGGAETQYF. CDR3 DNA: TGCAGCGATAGGACTAGCGGGGGGGCAGAGACCCAGTACTTC.

The chain is built from TRBV29-1 and TRBJ1-6; D is perhaps TRBD1 (5 bases). The V and J ends lost 5 bases and 7 bases respectively, with 15 bases between them. The CDR3 is made up of 14 amino acids. The germline CDR1 and CDR2 sequences are SQVTM and ANQGSEA. The CDR3 sequence: CSVLLGTENSPLHF. The DNA for the CDR3 is TGCAGCGTTCTTTTGGGGACTGAGAATTCACCCCTCCACTTT.

The chain couples TRBV12-3 or TRBV12-4 to TRBJ2-7; D is tentatively TRBD1 or TRBD2 (6 bases each). There are 14 residues in the CDR3. Trimming pared 6 bases from V and 3 bases from J, leaving 15 bases between. CDR3 region: CASSWTGAYYEQYF. The CDR3 nucleotides are TGTGCCAGCAGCTGGACGGGGGCCTACTACGAGCAGTACTTC.

CDR3 in amino acids: CASSVLADTQYF. The CDR3, as DNA: TGTGCCAGCAGTGTTCTGGCAGATACGCAGTATTTT. The chain couples TRBV2 to TRBJ2-3; D unclear. Germline CDR1 is SNHLY and CDR2 is FYNNEI. The CDR3 extends over 12 amino acids. Trimming cost V 4 bases and J 4 bases, with 6 bases left between them.

The sample holds one count of this clonotype. V and J are TRBV2 and TRBJ1-1; 9 positions agree with TRBD1. This CDR3 is built from 15 residues. Germline CDR1 reads SNHLY; CDR2 reads FYNNEI. Losses at the gene ends were 8 bases for V and 1 base for J; bases not matched to a gene: 8. CDR3: CASEEDRGKNTEAFF. The CDR3 DNA reads TGTGCCAGCGAGGAGGACAGGGGAAAGAACACTGAAGCTTTCTTT.